The clone carrying this T cell receptor (beta chain) came up many times. Germline-derived CDR1 and CDR2 are SGHRS and YFSETQ. V was trimmed by 2 bases and J by 10 bases, leaving 9 bases between them. CDR3 size: 11 residues. This sample was taken from a study of blood T cells in healthy people across ages. Primed by a sample-barcoded 5' primer and a J-beta primer mix, a second PCR proceeded for 7 to 11 cycles. The template-switch adaptor was a 5' adaptor with 12 random nucleotides. It tagged each cDNA molecule. TCRdb independently ran MiXCR on the 5' RACE reads; one entry per CDR3 protein. The repertoire includes about 720,000 distinct CDR3 sequences, 22% of them detected once, and around 22% sits in the top ten.

V is TRBV5-1 and J is TRBJ1-1, with D unclear. The receptor's source is a man between 65 and 80 years old in good health. Sequencing input: blood. As DNA, the CDR3 is TGCGCCAGCAGCTTTAATGGGCGAGCTTTCTTT. This codes for CASSFNGRAFF.